This is a list of T cell receptor beta chains from one sample in a study of STAT5B mutations in CD4+ large granular lymphocyte leukemia. The repertoire was sequenced with immunoSEQ multiplex PCR; TCRdb's copy has only in-frame clones and lacks some. The data hold under 40,000 clones, with approximately 79% observed a single time. Sequences were obtained from CD4+ T cells from blood buffy coats. The origin of the receptors is a human donor in good health. The CDR3 runs from the conserved cysteine through the conserved F or W. D genes are given only for firm matches. Only part of the rows carry a size: once, few, many, or a class if the clone is expanded.

TRBV30	.	.	TRBJ2-5	TGTGCCTGGAGTGGGGGGCCCGGAGAGACCCAGTACTTC	CAWSGGPGETQYF
TRBV11-1	.	.	TRBJ2-2	TGTGCCAGCAGCTTTTCGGGATCCACCGGGGAGCTGTTTTTT	CASSFSGSTGELFF
TRBV25-1	.	TRBD1	TRBJ1-4	TGTGCCAGCAGCCCCATAGGGACAGGGGACGAAAAACTGTTTTTT	CASSPIGTGDEKLFF
TRBV14	.	.	TRBJ2-3	TGTGCCAGCAGCCAAAGGGGGGGCACAGATACGCAGTATTTT	CASSQRGGTDTQYF
TRBV25-1	.	.	TRBJ1-2	TGTGCCAGCAGTGGGATGGGTTGGTTCTATGGCTACACCTTC	CASSGMGWFYGYTF
TRBV5-1	once	.	TRBJ1-5	TGCGCCAGCAGCTTAAAGGCAGATCAGCCCCAGCATTTT	CASSLKADQPQHF
TRBV6-1	.	.	TRBJ2-5	TGTGCCAGCACAGGCAACCTGCGTGAGACCCAGTACTTC	CASTGNLRETQYF
TRBV6-6	few	.	TRBJ2-7	TGTGCCAGCAGTTACAGCATCGAGCAGTACTTC	CASSYSIEQYF
TRBV10-3	.	TRBD1	TRBJ1-2	TGTGCCATCAGGGCAGGGGGTGGGAACTATGGCTACACCTTC	CAIRAGGGNYGYTF
TRBV27	.	.	TRBJ1-1	TGTGCCAGCAGTTTGAGGGGGAAGACTGAAGCTTTCTTT	CASSLRGKTEAFF
TRBV18	.	.	TRBJ1-4	TGTGCCAGCTCACCACTAGGGACATCAACTAATGAAAAACTGTTTTTT	CASSPLGTSTNEKLFF
TRBV7-2	once	TRBD2	TRBJ2-3	TGTGCCAGCAGCTACGCGGGGGGGGGAGCTAGCACAGATACGCAGTATTTT	CASSYAGGGASTDTQYF
TRBV27	.	.	TRBJ1-6	TGTGCCAGCAGTTTTTACAGGGATAATTCACCCCTCCACTTT	CASSFYRDNSPLHF
TRBV6-1	once	.	TRBJ2-2	TGTGCCAGCAGGACAGGTTCGAGCACCGGGGAGCTGTTTTTT	CASRTGSSTGELFF
TRBV28	.	.	TRBJ1-1	TGTGCCAGCAGTATTCGACAGAACACTGAAGCTTTCTTT	CASSIRQNTEAFF
TRBV11-3	.	.	TRBJ2-2	TGTGCCAGCAGCTTAGAAGGCCTAGCCGGGGAGCTGTTTTTT	CASSLEGLAGELFF
TRBV14	.	TRBD2	TRBJ2-1	TGTGCCAGCAGCCCAGCCGGGACTAGCTTATACAATGAGCAGTTCTTC	CASSPAGTSLYNEQFF
TRBV9	.	TRBD2	TRBJ2-3	TGTGCCAGCAGCGTTCAGGCGGGGGTCACAGATACGCAGTATTTT	CASSVQAGVTDTQYF
TRBV5-5	.	.	TRBJ1-1	TGTGCCAGCAGCTTGGAGTCAGAAATGAACACTGAAGCTTTCTTT	CASSLESEMNTEAFF
TRBV12-2	.	.	TRBJ2-7	TGTGCAAGTCGCTTAGGAGGGGGCGTAAAAATCAACTACTACGAGCAGTACTTC	CASRLGGGVKINYYEQYF
TRBV4-2	.	.	TRBJ1-2	TGTGCCAGCAGCCAAGGGTCCGTTGGCGGGTCGAGGGGCTACACCTTC	CASSQGSVGGSRGYTF
TRBV13	.	.	TRBJ1-4	TGTGCCAGCAGTCTAACGAATGAAAAACTGTTTTTT	CASSLTNEKLFF
TRBV5-5	few	.	TRBJ1-4	TGTGCCAGCAGCCCAGCGGGGCAACGGGGAGAAAAACTGTTTTTT	CASSPAGQRGEKLFF
TRBV19	.	TRBD1	TRBJ2-1	TGTGCCAGTAGTACGACAGGGGGGGATGAGCAGTTCTTC	CASSTTGGDEQFF
TRBV28	.	.	TRBJ2-2	TGTGCCAGCCTAGGGGCGAACACCGGGGAGCTGTTTTTT	CASLGANTGELFF
TRBV19	.	TRBD2	TRBJ2-3	TGTGCCAGTAGTATGGCGGGGGGGCCGGGAATGACGCAGTATTTT	CASSMAGGPGMTQYF
TRBV2	.	TRBD1	TRBJ1-1	TGTGCCAGCAGTAACAGGGGGCCGGGGACTGAAGCTTTCTTT	CASSNRGPGTEAFF
TRBV5-6	once	TRBD1	TRBJ2-3	TGTGCCAGCAGCAGGGGACAGGGGGCAAATACGCAGTATTTT	CASSRGQGANTQYF
TRBV11-3	once	TRBD2	TRBJ2-1	TGTGCCAGCTCGTTCAGCGGGACCTACAATGAGCAGTTCTTC	CASSFSGTYNEQFF
TRBV5-4	.	.	TRBJ2-3	TGTGCCAGCAGCCTACCGGCAGATACGCAGTATTTT	CASSLPADTQYF
TRBV11-3	.	TRBD2	TRBJ2-3	TGTGCCAGCAGCTTAGTTGCGGGGGGGGACGGAGATACGCAGTATTTT	CASSLVAGGDGDTQYF
TRBV19	.	.	TRBJ2-5	TGTGCCAGTAGTTTACCGGGTCGGGAGACCCAGTACTTC	CASSLPGRETQYF
TRBV5-1	few	.	TRBJ2-7	TGCGCCAGCAGCTTGCTGGGGGACTACGAGCAGTACTTC	CASSLLGDYEQYF
TRBV5-1	.	.	TRBJ2-1	TGCGCCAGCAGCTTGGACGGTGTAGTAAATGAGCAGTTCTTC	CASSLDGVVNEQFF
TRBV5-4	.	TRBD1	TRBJ2-5	TGTGCCAGCAGCTTGCCAGGGGGCACCCAAGAGACCCAGTACTTC	CASSLPGGTQETQYF
TRBV7-9	.	TRBD1	TRBJ1-4	TGTGCCAGCAGCCTATCGGACAGGGTTCAGTTTTTT	CASSLSDRVQFF
TRBV5-1	.	TRBD1	TRBJ1-1	TGCGCCACCAGTTCGGGACAGAAGAACACTGAAGCTTTCTTT	CATSSGQKNTEAFF
TRBV18	.	TRBD1	TRBJ1-5	TGTGCCAGCGCAGGACAGGATAATCAGCCCCAGCATTTT	CASAGQDNQPQHF
TRBV23-1	.	TRBD1	TRBJ2-4	TGCGCCAGCAGTCAACGACAGGGTCTCGGCAAAAACATTCAGTACTTC	CASSQRQGLGKNIQYF
TRBV5-6	few	.	TRBJ2-1	TGTGCCAGCAGCTCGGACCGTCCTGGGCAGTTCTTC	CASSSDRPGQFF
TRBV5-5	.	.	TRBJ1-1	TGTGCCAGCAGCCGGAAGAGTGGCCTGAACACTGAAGCTTTCTTT	CASSRKSGLNTEAFF
TRBV27	.	.	TRBJ1-2	TGTGCCAGCAGTTTACAGGGGCCCCGGGTATATGGCTACACCTTC	CASSLQGPRVYGYTF
TRBV7-9	.	.	TRBJ2-1	TGTGCCAGCAGCTCAACAGGGAATGAGCAGTTCTTC	CASSSTGNEQFF
TRBV9	.	.	TRBJ2-5	TGTGCCAGCAGCGTAGGTGGCGGGTGGCGGGGCCAAGAGACCCAGTACTTC	CASSVGGGWRGQETQYF
TRBV29-1	few	TRBD1	TRBJ1-4	TGCAGCGTTGAATGGGCAGGGGGCATCGGAAAACTGTTTTTT	CSVEWAGGIGKLFF